This TCR beta chain was obtained from a study of vaccination and CD4 T cells after COVID-19 (dated by TCRdb to between 2021 and 2023). About the investigation overall: SARS-CoV-2 positivity had been established in the convalescent patients by nasal swab PCR, and mild disease was recorded in about 9 of these patients and severe disease in one. Participants got two doses of the Pfizer-BioNTech BNT162b2 vaccine (n=8) or two doses of the Moderna mRNA-1273 vaccine (n=2). Culture stimuli were overlapping spike peptide pools from SARS-CoV-2 and from the common cold coronaviruses HCoV-NL63, HCoV-OC43 and HCoV-229E. Post-vaccine blood samples were taken a median of around 77 days after the second vaccine dose, with a range of roughly 14 to 250 days. In 10 COVID-19 convalescent patients and a handful of infection-naive healthy vaccine recipients, researchers compared the spike-specific CD4+ TCR repertoire from before mRNA vaccination with the repertoire from after. In control cultures, a CEFX viral epitope pool was used as positive control, an HIV-1 Nef peptide pool was used as negative control, or no peptide was added. Post-COVID blood samples from convalescent patients were collected a median of about 100 days after diagnosis, with a range of 35 to 161 days. The convalescent cohort comprised six males and four females, including two Hispanic individuals, seven Caucasians, two Asians and one multiracial person. Results and caveats for the whole study, not just this receptor: Relatively few convalescent patients were included in the study, and early timepoints after natural infection were not analyzed. The median count of SARS-CoV-2-reactive clonotypes went up from around 23 after infection to about 41 after vaccination, although the change was not significant. In convalescent patients, a median 86.3% of post-vaccine SARS-CoV-2-reactive clones were detected only after vaccination, and vaccine-specific priming was suggested by this finding. Of the vaccine-specific clones in convalescent patients, 304 of 307, or nearly all, reacted only to SARS-CoV-2 spike and did not cross-react with common cold coronaviruses.

CDR1 is given as SGHTA and CDR2 as FQGNSA, both from the germline V gene. Reading from cysteine to phenylalanine, the CDR3 counts 15 amino acids. Only the CDR3 DNA stays, 45 bases, in frame from base 1. Germline trimming amounts to 3 bases on V and 5 bases on J, with 6 as the count of junction bases outside the gene matches. Library prep was done by PCR. DNA from cultured CD4+ T cells was subjected to TCR sequencing with the Oncomine TCR Beta short-read assay at the Johns Hopkins FTIC core. The QIAamp micro DNA kit was used to extract genomic DNA from the cultured CD4+ T cells. The Oncomine TCR Beta libraries from cultured CD4+ T cells were pooled using unique dual indexes and then sequenced on an Illumina iSeq 100. The source study handled its data this way. Non-productive sequences were removed, and CDR3s not starting with C, not ending with F or W, or shorter than 7 amino acids were discarded. The MANAFEST web application identified antigen-specific clonotypes by comparing peptide-stimulated wells against reference wells and other culture wells. Positive clones required FDR below 0.05, an odds ratio above 5, and productive frequency above 0.1% in at least two of three replicate wells. Clonotypes that were significantly expanded in both SARS-CoV-2 spike wells and at least one common cold coronavirus spike condition were defined as cross-reactive. Levenshtein distances (stringdist) and unrooted phylogenetic trees (ape) in R version 3.6.1 were used to assess CDR3 homology. TCRdb reprocessed the public reads (quality trimming at Q25 with fastp, clone calling with MiXCR) and kept in-frame beta chains. One record per CDR3 amino acid sequence lists the most common genes and DNA. For this entry, the V and J calls and clone size follow TCRdb and not the study's own pipeline. The sample table contains around 13,000 distinct CDR3 sequences; only one count was recorded for 47% of them. The top ten constitute about 24% of the sample.

A word on this clonotype: This clone's antigen is unknown. Base qualities were left out, and no much larger clone turns up one base away.

Interpreted using the paper, the treatment or condition label stands for: roughly 10-day PBMC culture with coronavirus spike peptide pools or control peptides (ViraFEST assay). The ViraFEST assay, used in the study, expanded antigen-specific T cells with peptide pools and then identified the expanded clonotypes through TCR sequencing. Positive SARS-CoV-2 PCR tests in the convalescent patients dated from March to December 2020, before Alpha, Beta and Delta variants emerged in the United States. Each well held two million PBMCs cultured with approximately 10 ug/ml peptide pools in IMDM containing around 4.5% human AB serum and approximately 10 IU/ml IL-2. Half of the culture medium was replaced with fresh IL-2-containing medium on days 3 and 7. CD4+ T cells were isolated after about 10 days of culture through negative selection using the EasySep CD4+ T cell isolation kit. PBMCs were separated from whole blood using Ficoll-Paque Plus gradient centrifugation and then either used fresh or cryopreserved at -140C. Culture conditions were generally each tested in triplicate wells.

This sequence originates from a human donor who had recovered from COVID-19. The sequence is built from TRBV7-2 and TRBJ2-1; 8 middle bases align to TRBD2. The material sequenced was CD4+ T cells from blood, cultured in vitro. The nucleotide sequence is TGTGCCAGCAGCTTGGGCGGGAGGAAAGACAATGAGCAGTTCTTC. This yields the protein CASSLGGRKDNEQFF.